The TCR beta chain described here comes from a study of blood T cell repertoires in COVID-19. The V segment lost 5 bases and the J segment 7 bases; nucleotides outside the gene matches: 8. This CDR3 contains 14 residues. Germline CDR1 reads MNHEY; CDR2 reads SMNVEV (reference sequence). Libraries were prepared by immunoSEQ multiplex PCR; TCRdb keeps only in-frame clonotypes and omits some of them. The top ten clones hold more than 2% of a sample with more than 40,000 clones, approximately 84% of them seen once. The TCR originated in a man aged 50 to 59 with acute or convalescent COVID-19. Sequencing was performed on peripheral blood. The genes are TRBV27 and TRBJ2-7, with 10 bases that match TRBD1. As DNA, the CDR3 is TGTGCCAGCAGTCCCGGGACAGGGGTGGGAGAGCAGTACTTC. Translation gives CASSPGTGVGEQYF.